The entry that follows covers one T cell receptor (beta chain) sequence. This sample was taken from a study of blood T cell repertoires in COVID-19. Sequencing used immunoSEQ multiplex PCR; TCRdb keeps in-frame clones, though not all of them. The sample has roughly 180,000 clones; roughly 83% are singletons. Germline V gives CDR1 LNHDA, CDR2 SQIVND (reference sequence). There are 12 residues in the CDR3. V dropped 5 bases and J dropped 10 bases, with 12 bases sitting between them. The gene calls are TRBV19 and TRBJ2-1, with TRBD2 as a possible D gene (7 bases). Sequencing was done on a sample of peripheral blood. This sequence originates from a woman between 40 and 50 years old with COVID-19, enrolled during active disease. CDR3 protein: CASSAGAIEQFF. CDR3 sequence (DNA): TGTGCCAGTAGTGCGGGGGCGATCGAGCAGTTCTTC.